Following are 3 T cell receptor beta chains from one sample sequenced in a study of shared clonotypes between healthy human individuals. Clones were sequenced by immunoSEQ multiplex PCR, and TCRdb holds only the in-frame ones, with some missing. The table includes about 2.2 million clones, about 93% detected once. CD45RO negativity and positive selection for CCR7 defined naive CD8 cells, a population that excluded terminally differentiated effector memory CD45RA+ cells. Sequenced input: naive CD8+ T cells from PBMCs. The receptors here all came from a man aged 18 to 29 in good health. Some clones in this sample may be carry-over from other donors' samples.

The chain combines TRBV28 with TRBJ1-5, with D uncertain. Looked up from germline, CDR1 is MDHEN and CDR2 is SYDVKM. The CDR3 sequence is 14 residues long. Trimming shortened V by 2 bases and J by 6 bases, and 11 bases separated the two germline ends. The CDR3 loop is CASSLMAGAQPQHF. As DNA, the CDR3 is TGTGCCAGCAGTTTAATGGCGGGAGCTCAGCCCCAGCATTTT. Based on the CDR3 plus reference TRBV28 and TRBJ1-5, the full variable domain is DVKVTQSSRYLVKRTGEKVFLECVQDMDHENMFWYRQDPGLGLRLIYFSYDVKMKEKGDIPEGYSVSREKKERFSLILESASTNQTSMYLCASSLMAGAQPQHFGDGTRLSIL.

The chain uses TRBV5-6 and TRBJ1-1, with a tentative D call TRBD1 (5 bases). Trimming took off 4 bases at V and 5 bases at J, with 15 bases between the two ends. This CDR3 spans 14 amino acids. Germline CDR1 and CDR2: SGHDT and YYEEEE. This chain's CDR3 is CASSPGAGRTEAFF. The CDR3 DNA is TGTGCCAGCAGCCCCGGGGCGGGTAGAACTGAAGCTTTCTTT.

The genes are TRBV6-5 and TRBJ2-7, with D possibly TRBD1 on 6 matching bases. The CDR3 is 14 amino acids. V dropped 4 bases and J dropped 4 bases, with 14 bases sitting between them. CDR1 and CDR2 from the germline V gene are MNHEY and SVGAGI. Here the CDR3 reads CASSSQGFYYEQYF. The CDR3 bases are TGTGCCAGCAGTTCACAGGGATTCTATTACGAGCAGTACTTC.